The source of this TCR beta chain is a study of CD8+CD57+ T cells in acquired aplastic anemia. Across the study: DNA per sorted CD4+ or CD8+ sample ranged 0.2 to 27.4 ug, averaging around 3.2 ug. Healthy donors had, on average, around 9.9 million reads for their CD4+ cells. Study-wide results and limits: Patients and healthy controls showed no significant CD8+ Simpson's diversity difference.

The V end was cut by 4 bases, the J end by 4 bases, with 10 bases between. Looked up from germline, CDR1 is GTSNPN and CDR2 is SVGIG (reference sequence). The CDR3 is made up of 12 amino acids. This clonotype was seen repeatedly, ten times or more. Its specificity is unknown. TCR beta VDJ and CDR3 were profiled, and genomic DNA was the template. MiXCR, applied by TCRdb to the reads, yields one record per CDR3 protein. The repertoire holds hundreds of thousands of distinct CDR3 sequences, with 60% to 80% as singletons. This chain joins TRBV30 and TRBJ1-1; D remains ambiguous. Input material: sorted CD4+, CD8+, or CD8+CD57+ T cells (not recorded which) from PBMCs. This TCR came from a human donor in good health, serving as a control. CDR3 nucleotides: TGTGCCTGGAACCTAATAAGCACTGAAGCTTTCTTT. Translating it yields CAWNLISTEAFF.